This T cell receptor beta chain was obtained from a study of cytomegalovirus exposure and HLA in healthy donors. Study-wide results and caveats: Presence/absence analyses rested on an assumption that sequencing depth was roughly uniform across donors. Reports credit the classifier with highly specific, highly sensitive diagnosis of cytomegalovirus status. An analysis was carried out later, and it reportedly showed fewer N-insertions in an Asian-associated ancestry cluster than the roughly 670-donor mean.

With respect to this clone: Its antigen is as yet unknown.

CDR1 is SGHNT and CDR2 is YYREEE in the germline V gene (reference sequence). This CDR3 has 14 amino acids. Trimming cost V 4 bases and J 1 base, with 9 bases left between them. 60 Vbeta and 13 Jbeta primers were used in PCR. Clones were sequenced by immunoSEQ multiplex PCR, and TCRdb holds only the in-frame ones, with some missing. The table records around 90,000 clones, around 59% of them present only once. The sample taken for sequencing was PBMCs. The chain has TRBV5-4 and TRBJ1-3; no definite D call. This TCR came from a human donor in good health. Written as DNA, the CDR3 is TGTGCCAGCAGCCCCGGGTTGTCTGGAAACACCATATATTTT. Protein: CASSPGLSGNTIYF.